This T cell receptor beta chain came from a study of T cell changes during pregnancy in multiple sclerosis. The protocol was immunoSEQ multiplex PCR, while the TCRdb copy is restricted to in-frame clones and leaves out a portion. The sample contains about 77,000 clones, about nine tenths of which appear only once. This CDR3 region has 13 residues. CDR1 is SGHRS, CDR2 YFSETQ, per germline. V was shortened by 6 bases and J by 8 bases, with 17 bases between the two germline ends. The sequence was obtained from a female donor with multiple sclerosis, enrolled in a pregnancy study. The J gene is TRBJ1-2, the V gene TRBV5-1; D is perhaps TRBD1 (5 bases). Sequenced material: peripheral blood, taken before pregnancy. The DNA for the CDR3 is TGCGCCAGCACCCCGGCGGGGGAGGGCGGCTACACCTTC. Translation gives CASTPAGEGGYTF.